The next 2 T cell receptor beta chains were all read from a single sample in a study of identifying expanded T cells in peripheral blood. Assay used: immunoSEQ multiplex PCR; TCRdb lists only in-frame clones, some missing. The top ten hold roughly 4.4% of the sample, which has tens of thousands of clones, about 85% seen once. The sequencing sample was made of blood. All receptors derive from a person aged 18 to 75 in good health.

V and J are TRBV7-2 and TRBJ1-4, with TRBD1 as a possible D gene (5 bases). The CDR3 is 15 residues long. V lost 2 bases, J lost 4 bases, and 11 bases lay in between. Per the germline V gene, CDR1 is SGHTA and CDR2 is FQGNSA. The CDR3 nucleotides are TGTGCCAGCAGCTTAAGTTGGGGCAATAATGAAAAACTGTTTTTT. This translates into CASSLSWGNNEKLFF.

The chain recombines TRBV7-7 with TRBJ1-3; possibly TRBD1 for D (6 bases). Looked up from germline, CDR1 is SSHAT and CDR2 is FNYEAQ (reference sequence). Between the trimmed V and J ends, which lost 2 bases and 6 bases, there was a span of 20 bases. The CDR3 extends over 17 amino acids. CDR3 loop: CASSLPTGTKEENTIYF. DNA of the CDR3: TGTGCCAGCAGCTTACCTACCGGGACAAAAGAAGAAAACACCATATATTTT.